This is a list of T cell receptor beta chains from one sample in a study of blood T cell repertoires in COVID-19. Repertoires were generated with immunoSEQ multiplex PCR, while TCRdb's copy carries only in-frame clones and drops some. The repertoire holds approximately 44,000 clones, with around 90% as singletons. The sequenced material came from peripheral blood. Receptors originate from a man aged 45-65 years with COVID-19, enrolled during active disease. Both conserved end residues are part of each CDR3. D genes are given only for firm matches. Only part of the rows carry a size: once, few, many, or a class if the clone is expanded.

d_gene | abundance | j_gene | v_gene | CDR3aa | CDR3nt
NA | once | TRBJ2-2 | TRBV11-2 | CASSFGRGPTTGELFF | TGTGCCAGCAGCTTCGGTAGGGGTCCAACAACCGGGGAGCTGTTTTTT
NA | NA | TRBJ1-6 | TRBV11-2 | CASSLNWQGPNSPLHF | TGTGCCAGCAGCTTAAATTGGCAGGGCCCTAATTCACCCCTCCACTTT
NA | NA | TRBJ2-7 | TRBV6-5 | CASSDTGIGYEQYF | TGTGCCAGCAGCGACACAGGGATAGGCTACGAGCAGTACTTC
TRBD1 | NA | TRBJ1-2 | TRBV29-1 | CSVQATNRGSYGYTF | TGCAGCGTTCAAGCCACTAACAGGGGAAGCTATGGCTACACCTTC
TRBD1 | NA | TRBJ2-7 | TRBV18 | CASSPTGEEQYF | TGTGCCAGCTCACCGACAGGGGAGGAGCAGTACTTC
NA | once | TRBJ2-2 | TRBV2 | CASSFQGYSGELFF | TGTGCCAGCTCCTTTCAGGGGTATTCCGGGGAGCTGTTTTTT
TRBD1 | NA | TRBJ1-1 | TRBV10-3 | CATGQGVGEAFF | TGTGCCACAGGACAGGGGGTTGGTGAAGCTTTCTTT
NA | NA | TRBJ1-1 | TRBV10-3 | CAIRAYTEAFF | TGTGCCATCAGGGCTTACACTGAAGCTTTCTTT
TRBD1 | NA | TRBJ1-2 | TRBV9 | CASSSGQGNYGYTF | TGTGCCAGCAGCTCGGGACAGGGGAACTATGGCTACACCTTC
TRBD1 | NA | TRBJ1-2 | TRBV6-5 | CASETGWGKDGYTF | TGTGCCAGCGAGACAGGGTGGGGTAAGGATGGCTACACCTTC
NA | NA | TRBJ1-4 | TRBV7-2 | CASSLEARAGEKLFF | TGTGCCAGCAGCTTAGAGGCAAGGGCGGGTGAAAAACTGTTTTTT
TRBD1 | NA | TRBJ2-7 | TRBV5-1 | CASSLRGQGFHEQYF | TGCGCCAGCAGCTTGAGGGGACAGGGGTTCCACGAGCAGTACTTC
NA | NA | TRBJ1-1 | TRBV2 | CASSEWAKDTEAFF | TGTGCCAGCAGTGAATGGGCGAAGGACACTGAAGCTTTCTTT
NA | few | TRBJ1-2 | TRBV5-4 | CASSPDRNYGYTF | TGTGCCAGCAGCCCCGACAGAAACTATGGCTACACCTTC
TRBD2 | NA | TRBJ2-1 | TRBV18 | CASSPRTSGSVVNEQFF | TGTGCCAGCTCACCTCGGACTAGCGGGAGTGTGGTCAATGAGCAGTTCTTC
TRBD2 | NA | TRBJ2-2 | TRBV5-4 | CASSLGLAGAGELFF | TGTGCCAGCAGCTTGGGGCTAGCGGGGGCCGGGGAGCTGTTTTTT
TRBD2 | NA | TRBJ2-1 | TRBV2 | CASRATSGGYNEQFF | TGTGCCAGCAGGGCGACTAGCGGGGGGTACAATGAGCAGTTCTTC
NA | NA | TRBJ1-1 | TRBV6-5 | CASSLTQNTEAFF | TGTGCCAGCAGTTTAACACAGAACACTGAAGCTTTCTTT
TRBD2 | NA | TRBJ2-1 | TRBV15 | CATSRAGGPPYNEQFF | TGTGCCACCAGCAGAGCGGGAGGGCCCCCCTACAATGAGCAGTTCTTC
TRBD2 | NA | TRBJ2-7 | TRBV19 | CASSVGLAGVGEQYF | TGTGCCAGTAGTGTAGGACTAGCGGGAGTAGGTGAGCAGTACTTC
NA | NA | TRBJ2-5 | TRBV27 | CASSTRTGGIGTQYF | TGTGCCAGCAGTACCCGGACCGGGGGAATAGGGACCCAGTACTTC
TRBD2 | once | TRBJ2-1 | TRBV11-2 | CASSSLAGLYNEQFF | TGTGCCAGCAGCTCCCTAGCGGGACTCTACAATGAGCAGTTCTTC
TRBD1 | NA | TRBJ1-1 | TRBV6-6 | CASSLRTGRMQNTEAFF | TGTGCCAGCAGTCTGAGGACAGGTAGGATGCAGAACACTGAAGCTTTCTTT
TRBD1 | NA | TRBJ1-1 | TRBV19 | CASIRQGTPNAEAFF | TGTGCCAGTATTAGACAGGGGACTCCGAACGCTGAAGCTTTCTTT
TRBD2 | NA | TRBJ2-1 | TRBV3-1/TRBV3-2 | CASRRLAGDHEQFF | TGTGCCAGCAGACGACTAGCGGGAGATCATGAGCAGTTCTTC
TRBD2 | NA | TRBJ2-5 | TRBV4-1 | CASSLREVQETQYF | TGCGCCAGCAGCTTGCGGGAGGTCCAAGAGACCCAGTACTTC
TRBD2 | NA | TRBJ2-1 | TRBV5-5 | CASSRLAVYNEQFF | TGTGCCAGCAGCCGACTAGCGGTCTACAATGAGCAGTTCTTC
NA | NA | TRBJ2-7 | TRBV6-5 | CASRFQGSYEQYF | TGTGCCAGCAGATTTCAGGGCTCCTACGAGCAGTACTTC
TRBD2 | NA | TRBJ2-2 | TRBV2 | CASSNRASGVTGELFF | TGTGCCAGCAGCAACCGGGCTAGCGGGGTAACCGGGGAGCTGTTTTTT
TRBD1 | NA | TRBJ1-6 | TRBV18 | CASSPPSDRGFNSPLHF | TGTGCCAGCTCACCACCGAGTGACAGGGGCTTTAATTCACCCCTCCACTTT
NA | NA | TRBJ1-5 | TRBV19 | CASSVLPPSMEGRQPQHF | TGTGCCAGTAGTGTATTACCCCCCTCGATGGAGGGAAGGCAGCCCCAGCATTTT
NA | NA | TRBJ2-1 | TRBV18 | CASSPPKGGIDEQFF | TGTGCCAGCTCACCACCGAAAGGGGGTATCGATGAGCAGTTCTTC
TRBD1 | once | TRBJ1-3 | TRBV18 | CASNSGGPSGNTIYF | TGTGCCAGTAATTCAGGGGGACCTTCTGGAAACACCATATATTTT
NA | NA | TRBJ2-7 | TRBV28 | CASRRHRIGYEQYF | TGTGCCAGCAGGCGACACAGGATTGGCTACGAGCAGTACTTC
NA | NA | TRBJ2-5 | TRBV5-8 | CASSFELRQETQYF | TGTGCCAGCAGCTTTGAACTCCGCCAAGAGACCCAGTACTTC
NA | once | TRBJ2-2 | TRBV7-2 | CASSPRRNTGELFF | TGTGCCAGCAGCCCGCGGAGGAACACCGGGGAGCTGTTTTTT